The entry that follows covers one TCR beta chain sequence. Antigen specificity is unknown. CDR3 size: 14 residues. The V end lost 1 base, the J end lost 3 bases, and 9 bases lay between the germline ends. CDR1 SEHNR and CDR2 FQNEAQ come from the germline V gene (reference sequence). Treatment denoted: approximately nine-day PBMC culture with coronavirus spike peptide pools or control peptides (ViraFEST assay). ViraFEST used peptide pools to expand antigen-specific T cells, then sequenced TCRs. Positive PCR results dated from March to December 2020, before the US Alpha, Beta and Delta variants. These data are taken from a study of vaccination and CD4 T cells after COVID-19. Study information: SARS-CoV-2, HCoV-NL63, HCoV-OC43 and HCoV-229E supplied the overlapping spike peptides used to stimulate cells.

Oncomine TCR Beta short-read sequencing was applied to DNA from cultured CD4+ T cells. The template was genomic DNA from cultured CD4+ T cells. TCRdb ran MiXCR on the PCR reads and lists one entry per CDR3 protein. The sample shows roughly 20,000 distinct CDR3 sequences, less than 65% of them seen only once. Sequencing was performed on CD4+ T cells from blood, cultured in vitro, taken after SARS-CoV-2 vaccination. The chain carries TRBV7-9 and TRBJ1-2, with D possibly TRBD1 on 5 matching bases. The receptor was derived from a human donor who had recovered from COVID-19. CDR3 sequence (DNA): TGTGCCAGCAGCTTAGGGACACGCGACTATGGCTACACCTTC. This codes for CASSLGTRDYGYTF. The entire variable domain, with the rest obtained from reference TRBV7-9 and TRBJ1-2, is as follows: DTGVSQNPRHKITKRGQNVTFRCDPISEHNRLYWYRQTLGQGPEFLTYFQNEAQLEKSRLLSDRFSAERPKGSFSTLEIQRTEQGDSAMYLCASSLGTRDYGYTFGSGTRLTVV.